The 12 T cell receptor beta chains in this list originate from one sample, sequenced in a study of blood T cell repertoires in COVID-19. TCRdb keeps only in-frame clones here, not all; method: immunoSEQ multiplex PCR. The sample holds roughly 230,000 clones; more than 75% are singletons and the top ten take around 0.97%. The sequencing sample was made of peripheral blood. The source of these receptors is a man aged 35 to 55 with acute or convalescent COVID-19.

In this sample, this clone turned up once. CDR3 sequence: CASSQDLLGTRRSEQFF. CDR3 sequence (DNA): TGCGCCAGCAGCCAAGATTTATTGGGGACTAGACGAAGCGAGCAGTTCTTC. The chain links TRBV4-1 to TRBJ2-1; TRBD2 matches 8 bases. V dropped 0 bases and J dropped 10; count of bases not matched to a gene: 14. Germline V CDR1 and CDR2: MGHRA, YSYEKL. CDR3 length: 17 amino acids.

The chain recombines TRBV6-5 with TRBJ1-5, with TRBD1 identical over 7 bases. CDR3 length: 15 amino acids. Losses at the gene ends were 6 bases for V and 4 bases for J; bases not matched to a gene: 9. CDR1 is MNHEY and CDR2 is SVGAGI in the germline V gene. CDR3 region: CASSSLTGLNQPQHF. CDR3 sequence (DNA): TGTGCCAGCAGCTCCTTGACAGGGCTAAATCAGCCCCAGCATTTT.

The J gene is TRBJ1-1, the V gene TRBV9, with D hard to call. V lost 0 bases to trimming and J lost 3 bases, with 12 bases between them. The length of the CDR3 is 15 residues. Germline assignment: CDR1 SGDLS and CDR2 YYNGEE. CDR3 nucleotides: TGTGCCAGCAGCGTAGACGGGAGGGCGGACACTGAAGCTTTCTTT. As protein: CASSVDGRADTEAFF. The variable domain in full, with the rest retrieved from reference TRBV9 and TRBJ1-1, is DSGVTQTPKHLITATGQRVTLRCSPRSGDLSVYWYQQSLDQGLQFLIQYYNGEERAKGNILERFSAQQFPDLHSELNLSSLELGDSALYFCASSVDGRADTEAFFGQGTRLTVV.

The V and J genes are TRBV19 and TRBJ1-2, with a possible D match to TRBD1 (6 bases). V lost 11 bases, J lost 5 bases, and 18 bases lay in between. Germline CDR1 is LNHDA and CDR2 is SQIVND (reference sequence). CDR3 size: 13 residues. The CDR3 loop is CAGSTGRGYGYTF. CDR3 DNA: TGTGCCGGATCTACAGGGAGGGGGTATGGCTACACCTTC.

Written as DNA, the CDR3 is TGTGCCAGCAGCAAGGGCGACGAAATAGGGGGGACCCAGTACTTC. Amino acids: CASSKGDEIGGTQYF. The chain has TRBV7-7 and TRBJ2-5, with D possibly matching TRBD1 (6 bases). Germline CDR1 is SSHAT and CDR2 is FNYEAQ (reference sequence). V lost 5 bases and J 7 bases, leaving 20 bases between the germline ends. The CDR3 length is 15 residues.

The chain is built from TRBV7-8 and TRBJ1-5; a possible D gene is TRBD1 (5 bases). Germline CDR1 is SGHVS and CDR2 is FQNEAQ. The CDR3 totals 16 residues. The V gene lost 1 base and the J gene lost 7 bases, with 17 bases spanning the gap. As DNA, the CDR3 is TGTGCCAGCAGCTTAGAGCTGACAGCCCCCAGGCAGCCCCAGCATTTT. Translation: CASSLELTAPRQPQHF.

This clone was counted a single time. The J gene is TRBJ1-1, the V gene TRBV4-1, with D possibly being TRBD1 (5 bases). Germline CDR1 reads MGHRA; CDR2 reads YSYEKL. The CDR3 is 16 residues long. V shed 1 base and J shed 5 bases, with 17 bases lying between them. CDR3 sequence: CASSQGLRVGPTEAFF. The DNA of the CDR3 is TGCGCCAGCAGCCAAGGCCTCAGGGTCGGGCCGACTGAAGCTTTCTTT.

The rearrangement links TRBV12-3 or TRBV12-4 to TRBJ1-2; D is unclear. This CDR3 is 11 amino acids long. The V end was cut by 3 bases, the J end by 13 bases, with 12 bases between. The CDR3 nucleotides are TGTGCCAGCAGTTTTGGCGGGCCCTTCACCTTC. Protein: CASSFGGPFTF.

This clone has a handful of counts. This chain uses TRBV20-1 with TRBJ1-1, with D unclear. Trimming removed 3 bases at V and 4 bases at J, with 12 bases between. This CDR3 has 13 residues. CDR1 DFQATT and CDR2 SNEGSKA come from the germline V gene (reference sequence). CDR3 in amino acids: CSASSSRGTEAFF. CDR3 DNA: TGCAGTGCTAGTTCCTCCCGGGGCACTGAAGCTTTCTTT.

The V and J genes are TRBV30 and TRBJ1-1; maybe TRBD1 (6 bases). V was shortened by 1 base and J by 4 bases, with 13 bases between the two germline ends. This CDR3 spans 14 amino acids. Per germline, CDR1 GTSNPN and CDR2 SVGIG (reference sequence). CDR3 in DNA: TGTGCCTGGAGTGAGGGGGTTTTGGGCACTGAAGCTTTCTTT. This encodes CAWSEGVLGTEAFF.

The chain couples TRBV19 to TRBJ2-5; no clear D. The CDR3 totals 14 residues. Germline CDR1 and CDR2: LNHDA and SQIVND (reference sequence). Deletions cut 6 bases from V and 4 bases from J, with 15 bases between. For the CDR3, the DNA is TGTGCCAGTAGGGTGGTAGTGAGTGCAGAGACCCAGTACTTC. Protein: CASRVVVSAETQYF.

This chain links TRBV29-1 with TRBJ2-3, with D maybe TRBD1 (5 bases). Germline V gene sequence: CDR1 SQVTM, CDR2 ANQGSEA. V gave up 5 bases and J gave up 6 bases, with 9 bases separating them. This CDR3 spans 11 amino acids. Here the CDR3 reads CSVQGSDTQYF. In DNA form, the CDR3 reads TGCAGCGTTCAGGGTTCGGATACGCAGTATTTT.